This TCR beta chain originates from a study of Ad26.COV2.S vaccination and SARS-CoV-2 variants. V was cut by 4 bases and J by 13 bases, with 16 bases left in between. There are 12 residues in the CDR3. Clones were read by immunoSEQ multiplex PCR, and TCRdb kept only the in-frame ones, dropping some. The repertoire consists of about 410,000 clones, with approximately 90% occurring once and the leading ten covering 1.5% to 2%. Treatment described: some 20 received Ad26.COV2.S at low or high dose, single or two shots; a few received placebo; per-sample allocation not given. All samples were drawn on day 63, counting from the first vaccine or placebo injection. This clone was seen a few times.

This sequence was found in a person aged 18-65 years who received the Ad26.COV2.S COVID-19 vaccine or a placebo. The genes are TRBV12-3 or TRBV12-4 and TRBJ1-2, with D tentatively TRBD1 (6 bases). The sample was peripheral blood, taken in a trial of Ad26.COV2.S vaccine versus placebo. The CDR3 DNA follows: TGTGCCAGCAGTTGGGGACAAAGATCTTCCACCTTC. Protein: CASSWGQRSSTF.